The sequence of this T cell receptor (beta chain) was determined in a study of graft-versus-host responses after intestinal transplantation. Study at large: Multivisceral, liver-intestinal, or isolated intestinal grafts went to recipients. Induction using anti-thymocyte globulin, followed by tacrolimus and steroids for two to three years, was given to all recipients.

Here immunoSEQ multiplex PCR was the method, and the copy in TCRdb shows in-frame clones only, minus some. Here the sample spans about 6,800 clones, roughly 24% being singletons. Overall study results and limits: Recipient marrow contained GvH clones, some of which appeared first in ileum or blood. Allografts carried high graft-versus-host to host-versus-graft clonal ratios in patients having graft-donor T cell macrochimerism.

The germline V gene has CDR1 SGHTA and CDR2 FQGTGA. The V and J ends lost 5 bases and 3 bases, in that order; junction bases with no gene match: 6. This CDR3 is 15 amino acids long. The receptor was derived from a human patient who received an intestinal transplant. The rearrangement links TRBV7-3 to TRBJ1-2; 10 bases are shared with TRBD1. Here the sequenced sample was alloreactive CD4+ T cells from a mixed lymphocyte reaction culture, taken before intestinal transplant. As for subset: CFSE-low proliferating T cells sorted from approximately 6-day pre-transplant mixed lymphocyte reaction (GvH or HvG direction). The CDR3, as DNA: TGTGCCAGCAGCATGACAGGGGGCCGTGACTATGGCTACACCTTC. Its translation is CASSMTGGRDYGYTF.